This T cell receptor beta chain is drawn from a study of cytomegalovirus exposure and HLA in healthy donors. Findings and caveats of the study: In vitro data verified a few CMV-associated chains as specific for CMV antigens. Most TCR sequences were uncommon, yet certain public TCRs appeared in many donors. The study listed some 160 cytomegalovirus-associated TCR beta chains.

V shed 4 bases, J shed 2 bases, and the junction held 16 bases outside the gene matches. The CDR3 has 17 amino acids. The germline CDR1 and CDR2 sequences are GTSNPN and SVGIG (reference sequence). Sequencing was performed with immunoSEQ multiplex PCR; in TCRdb, only in-frame clones are kept and a portion is missing. The sample lists tens of thousands of clones; approximately 93% were seen once. Note on this clone: The antigen is undetermined.

The specimen sequenced was PBMCs. The genes are TRBV30 and TRBJ1-2, with TRBD1 matching 7 bases. The receptor was isolated from a young woman in good health and CMV-seronegative. The CDR3 region has the DNA TGTGCCTGGAATTCCCTCCTAAGGGCCAGGGGGAACTATGGCTACACCTTC. This gives the protein CAWNSLLRARGNYGYTF.